The 28 T cell receptor beta chains below all came from one sample that was sequenced in a study of PD-L1 blockade in urothelial cancer. Some clones are missing from TCRdb's copy, which holds only in-frame ones; the method was immunoSEQ multiplex PCR. The top ten clones hold roughly 1.3% of a sample with 54,000 or so clones, approximately 80% of them seen once. Described time point: pretreatment peripheral blood. The sample here was PBMCs, taken around atezolizumab (anti-PD-L1) treatment. The source of these receptors is a man between 50 and 59 years old with urothelial cancer.

This chain links TRBV27 with TRBJ2-7; the match to TRBD2 covers 10 bases. CDR1 is MNHEY and CDR2 is SMNVEV in the germline V gene (reference sequence). J was trimmed by 2 bases and V by 2 bases; bases with no gene match: 3. This CDR3 region has 15 residues. The CDR3 loop reads CASSLIAGGPYEQYF. The CDR3 bases are TGTGCCAGCAGTTTAATAGCGGGAGGTCCCTACGAGCAGTACTTC.

The chain recombines TRBV15 with TRBJ2-7, with D perhaps TRBD1 (5 bases). V lost 2 bases and J lost 2, with 10 bases in between. The CDR3 is made up of 14 amino acids. The germline gives CDR1 LNHNV, CDR2 YYDKDF (reference sequence). The CDR3 is CATSRRQPAYEQYF. CDR3 DNA: TGTGCCACCAGCAGACGACAGCCCGCCTACGAGCAGTACTTC.

This chain links TRBV14 with TRBJ1-1; D is undetermined. From germline, CDR1 is SGHDN and CDR2 FVKESK. Trimming pared 0 bases from V and 11 bases from J, leaving 19 bases between. The CDR3 extends over 15 amino acids. DNA of the CDR3: TGTGCCAGCAGCCAAGATATCGTTATAACGGGGTTCGCTTTCTTT. Translating gives CASSQDIVITGFAFF. The complete variable domain, with remaining parts taken from reference TRBV14 and TRBJ1-1, reads EAGVTQFPSHSVIEKGQTVTLRCDPISGHDNLYWYRRVMGKEIKFLLHFVKESKQDESGMPNNRFLAERTGGTYSTLKVQPAELEDSGVYFCASSQDIVITGFAFFGQGTRLTVV.

This sequence joins TRBV28 and TRBJ2-2; 7 nucleotides align to TRBD1. This CDR3 has 18 amino acids. V was clipped by 6 bases and J by 0 bases; unmatched bases: 13. CDR1 and CDR2 (germline): MDHEN, SYDVKM. The CDR3 region has the DNA TGTGCCAGCAGCGTAGGGGGCGGGCTGTACTCGAACACCGGGGAGCTGTTTTTT. It specifies CASSVGGGLYSNTGELFF.

V and J are TRBV18 and TRBJ2-1, with D perhaps TRBD1 (6 bases). Germline CDR1 KGHSH, CDR2 LQKENI. Trimming took off 4 bases at V and 4 bases at J, with 14 bases between the two ends. This CDR3 has 15 amino acids. CDR3 coding DNA: TGTGCCAGCTCACTAGACCGGACAGTTTACAATGAGCAGTTCTTC. This encodes CASSLDRTVYNEQFF.

This rearrangement joins TRBV18 to TRBJ2-1; D is undetermined. The CDR3 sequence is 12 residues long. Trimming removed 2 bases at V and 8 bases at J, with 7 bases between. CDR1 KGHSH and CDR2 LQKENI come from the germline V gene. For the CDR3, the DNA is TGTGCCAGCTCACCAGATGGAGATGAGCAGTTCTTC. Amino acids: CASSPDGDEQFF.

This clone was counted once. V gene TRBV29-1 combines with J gene TRBJ1-2; 7 bases map to TRBD1. The CDR3 loop spans 16 amino acids. Looked up from germline, CDR1 is SQVTM and CDR2 is ANQGSEA. V was pared by 0 bases and J by 3 bases, with 10 bases of the junction left unmatched. DNA for the CDR3: TGCAGCGTTGAAGATCCAGGGGGACAGAGATACTATGGCTACACCTTC. This translates into CSVEDPGGQRYYGYTF. Complete variable domain (other parts from reference TRBV29-1 and TRBJ1-2): SAVISQKPSRDICQRGTSLTIQCQVDSQVTMMFWYRQQPGQSLTLIATANQGSEATYESGFVIDKFPISRPNLTFSTLTVSNMSPEDSSIYLCSVEDPGGQRYYGYTFGSGTRLTVV.

The chain is built from TRBV27 and TRBJ1-1; maybe TRBD1 (6 bases). The germline CDR1 and CDR2 sequences are MNHEY and SMNVEV (reference sequence). The CDR3 loop spans 15 amino acids. V lost 5 bases to trimming and J lost 0 bases, with 13 bases between them. This CDR3 reads CASSTIQGVNTEAFF. CDR3 coding DNA: TGTGCCAGCAGTACCATACAGGGAGTGAACACTGAAGCTTTCTTT.

The rearrangement uses TRBV7-3 and TRBJ2-1; TRBD2 matches at 12 bases. Germline lookup yields CDR1 SGHTA and CDR2 FQGTGA. The ends lost 1 base at V and 7 bases at J; junction bases unmatched: 5. This CDR3 is 16 amino acids long. The chain's CDR3 is CASSLNRLAGVNEQFF. The CDR3 region has the DNA TGTGCCAGCAGCTTAAATCGACTAGCGGGGGTGAATGAGCAGTTCTTC.

This chain connects TRBV6-5 to TRBJ2-1, with 9 bases that match TRBD2. Germline CDR1 MNHEY, CDR2 SVGAGI. V was pared by 6 bases and J by 4 bases, with 7 bases of the junction left unmatched. The CDR3 contains 15 residues. CDR3 coding DNA: TGTGCCAGCAGGGCGCGGGAGGGCCTTTACAATGAGCAGTTCTTC. It specifies CASRAREGLYNEQFF.

J is TRBJ2-2 and V is TRBV6-5; D unclear. The V gene lost 6 bases and the J gene lost 3 bases, with 11 bases spanning the gap. There are 14 residues in the CDR3. Per germline, CDR1 MNHEY and CDR2 SVGAGI. CDR3 sequence: CASRGPWDTGELFF. CDR3 nucleotide sequence: TGTGCCAGCAGGGGCCCCTGGGACACCGGGGAGCTGTTTTTT.

The rearrangement uses TRBV11-3 and TRBJ2-7, with 8 bases identical to TRBD2. This CDR3 contains 15 residues. CDR1 is SGHNT and CDR2 is YENEEA in the germline V gene. V dropped 1 base and J dropped 2; count of bases not matched to a gene: 4. CDR3 protein: CASSLGPTSAYEQYF. In DNA form, the CDR3 reads TGTGCCAGCAGCTTAGGCCCGACTAGCGCCTACGAGCAGTACTTC. The variable domain in full, completed from reference TRBV11-3 and TRBJ2-7, reads EAGVVQSPRYKIIEKKQPVAFWCNPISGHNTLYWYLQNLGQGPELLIRYENEEAVDDSQLPKDRFSAERLKGVDSTLKIQPAELGDSAVYLCASSLGPTSAYEQYFGPGTRLTVT.

The chain combines TRBV6-6 with TRBJ2-1, with TRBD2 identical over 7 bases. V lost 0 bases to trimming and J lost 7 bases; unmatched junction nucleotides: 3. Germline lookup yields CDR1 MNHNY and CDR2 SVGAGI (reference sequence). The CDR3 spans 14 residues. As DNA, the CDR3 is TGTGCCAGCAGTTACTCGGGACTATTGAATGAGCAGTTCTTC. It codes for CASSYSGLLNEQFF.

This clone was recorded a few times. CDR3 residues: CASSLGALSTEAFF. Written as DNA, the CDR3 is TGTGCCAGCAGTTTAGGGGCACTGAGCACTGAAGCTTTCTTT. V usage is TRBV27 and J usage is TRBJ1-1, with a weak D call TRBD1 (5 bases). Germline V gives CDR1 MNHEY, CDR2 SMNVEV (reference sequence). V was trimmed by 2 bases and J by 4 bases, leaving 11 bases between them. CDR3 length equals 14 residues.

The V and J genes are TRBV2 and TRBJ1-1; no reliable D call. The germline V gene encodes CDR1 SNHLY and CDR2 FYNNEI. The CDR3 totals 15 residues. V dropped 7 bases and J dropped 1 base, with 16 bases sitting between them. The CDR3 coding sequence is TGTGCCAGCAAAGTGTATGGGAGGGAGAACACTGAAGCTTTCTTT. Its translation is CASKVYGRENTEAFF.

This clone was detected once. This rearrangement joins TRBV6-6 to TRBJ1-4; D may be TRBD1 (6 bases). V dropped 2 bases and J dropped 6 bases, with 10 bases sitting between them. Germline CDR1 is MNHNY and CDR2 is SVGAGI (reference sequence). CDR3 length: 14 residues. The CDR3 DNA reads as TGTGCCAGCAGTTACGCAGGGGTAGATGAAAAACTGTTTTTT. Translated, it gives CASSYAGVDEKLFF.

The rearrangement joins TRBV5-4 to TRBJ2-5, with D tentatively TRBD1 (5 bases). Germline loops: CDR1 SGHNT, CDR2 YYREEE (reference sequence). Trimming removed 4 bases at V and 1 base at J, with 14 bases between. The CDR3 totals 15 residues. The CDR3 sequence: CASSNYRSLQETQYF. Written as DNA, the CDR3 is TGTGCCAGCAGCAATTACAGGAGCCTCCAAGAGACCCAGTACTTC.

This chain links TRBV5-1 with TRBJ1-4; unclear D gene. Germline lookup yields CDR1 SGHRS and CDR2 YFSETQ. Trimming left V 4 bases short and J 4 bases short, with 11 bases between. The CDR3 covers 14 residues. CDR3 amino acids: CASSPFPGNEKLFF. For the CDR3, the DNA is TGCGCCAGCAGCCCGTTCCCCGGTAATGAAAAACTGTTTTTT.

CDR3 sequence reads: CASSPGRTGKTEAFF. The DNA for the CDR3 is TGCGCCAGCAGCCCCGGACGTACAGGGAAGACTGAAGCTTTCTTT. The genes are TRBV4-3 and TRBJ1-1, with a tentative D call TRBD1 (6 bases). The CDR3 has 15 amino acids. CDR1 and CDR2 (germline): LGHNA, YSLEER. Trimming took 4 bases from V and 5 from J, leaving 17 bases between them.

The V call is TRBV9, the J call TRBJ2-1, with 9 positions matching TRBD2. J gave up 1 base and V 3 bases, and 2 bases lay outside the gene matches. CDR3 length: 15 amino acids. Germline V gene data show CDR1 as SGDLS and CDR2 as YYNGEE. The CDR3 DNA reads TGTGCCAGCAGCGACACTAGCGGGTCCTACAATGAGCAGTTCTTC. This codes for CASSDTSGSYNEQFF. The entire variable domain, with the rest obtained from reference TRBV9 and TRBJ2-1, is as follows: DSGVTQTPKHLITATGQRVTLRCSPRSGDLSVYWYQQSLDQGLQFLIQYYNGEERAKGNILERFSAQQFPDLHSELNLSSLELGDSALYFCASSDTSGSYNEQFFGPGTRLTVL.

CDR3 nucleotides: TGTGCTAGTGGTTTGGTACCCTTAGTAACCGGGGAGCTGTTTTTT. Translation: CASGLVPLVTGELFF. This chain connects TRBV12-5 to TRBJ2-2; no firm D call. The CDR3 runs to 15 residues. Germline-derived CDR1 and CDR2 are LGHNT and FRNRAP. Trimming cost V 0 bases and J 5 bases, with 10 bases left between them. The variable domain in full, completed from reference TRBV12-5 and TRBJ2-2, reads DARVTQTPRHKVTEMGQEVTMRCQPILGHNTVFWYRQTMMQGLELLAYFRNRAPLDDSGMPKDRFSAEMPDATLATLKIQPSEPRDSAVYFCASGLVPLVTGELFFGEGSRLTVL.

The table lists this clone with a count of one. V is TRBV4-1 and J is TRBJ1-4; D is undetermined. The CDR3 is 13 amino acids. CDR1 is MGHRA and CDR2 is YSYEKL in the germline V gene. V was clipped by 2 bases and J by 13 bases, with 14 bases between them. CDR3 DNA: TGCGCCAGCAGCCAAAATATCCCCTCGTTACTGTTTTTT. It encodes CASSQNIPSLLFF.

This chain links TRBV4-2 with TRBJ1-2; TRBD1 aligns across 9 bases. The germline gives CDR1 LGHNA, CDR2 YNFKEQ. V dropped 6 bases and J dropped 7; count of bases not matched to a gene: 6. The CDR3 has 13 amino acids. The CDR3 spells CASRGQGGSGYTF. DNA for the CDR3: TGTGCCAGCAGGGGACAGGGCGGCTCTGGCTACACCTTC.

The CDR3 DNA reads as TGTGCCAGCGGAGCTCTTAATGAGCAGTTCTTC. Its translation: CASGALNEQFF. V and J are TRBV9 and TRBJ2-1; D is ambiguous. Germline values: CDR1 SGDLS, CDR2 YYNGEE. This CDR3 contains 11 residues. V was clipped by 7 bases and J by 7 bases, with 9 bases between them.

This clone was counted a single time. This chain links TRBV7-9 with TRBJ1-1; D gene uncertain. Looked up from germline, CDR1 is SEHNR and CDR2 is FQNEAQ (reference sequence). V was trimmed by 5 bases and J by 2 bases, leaving 9 bases between them. The CDR3 is 13 residues long. The CDR3 is CASSPLTNTEAFF. The CDR3 nucleotides are TGTGCCAGCAGCCCCCTGACTAACACTGAAGCTTTCTTT. Filled out from reference TRBV7-9 and TRBJ1-1, the complete variable domain reads DTGVSQNPRHKITKRGQNVTFRCDPISEHNRLYWYRQTLGQGPEFLTYFQNEAQLEKSRLLSDRFSAERPKGSFSTLEIQRTEQGDSAMYLCASSPLTNTEAFFGQGTRLTVV.

This clone occurred once. The chain recombines TRBV7-9 with TRBJ2-7, with 10 bases matching TRBD2. The length of the CDR3 is 14 residues. Germline V lookup: CDR1 SEHNR, CDR2 FQNEAQ (reference sequence). V dropped 5 bases and J dropped 0; count of bases not matched to a gene: 1. The DNA of the CDR3 is TGTGCCAGCAGCCCTAGCGGGAGCTCCTACGAGCAGTACTTC. Encoded protein: CASSPSGSSYEQYF.

This rearrangement joins TRBV7-8 to TRBJ2-4; possibly TRBD2 for D (6 bases). CDR3 size: 14 residues. Germline CDR1 is SGHVS and CDR2 is FQNEAQ. Trimming left V 2 bases short and J 3 bases short, with 8 bases between. As DNA, the CDR3 is TGTGCCAGCAGCTTATCCGGGGGCAAAAACATTCAGTACTTC. Amino acids: CASSLSGGKNIQYF.

The chain is built from TRBV30 and TRBJ1-6, with 7 bases lining up with TRBD1. The V gene's germline CDR1 is GTSNPN and CDR2 SVGIG (reference sequence). V trimming: 2 bases; J trimming: 7 bases; junction bases outside the gene matches: 5. The CDR3 consists of 14 residues. The CDR3 spells CAWSTTGLNSPLHF. The CDR3 bases are TGTGCCTGGAGTACGACAGGGTTAAATTCACCCCTCCACTTT.